This TCR beta chain was captured by sequencing in a study of T cells in Graves' hyperthyroidism and ophthalmopathy. TCR beta CDR3 regions were amplified from RNA. Initially, a first-round RT-PCR of the TCR CDR3 employed the HTBI primer set. Each CDR3 protein is one row after TCRdb ran MiXCR on the multiplex PCR reads. The sample lists 380,000 or so distinct CDR3 sequences, approximately 12% occurring once. Overall study findings and caveats: A 13 V-J signature model discriminated ophthalmopathy versus stable hyperthyroidism. Most thyroid-expanded clonotypes above 0.001 were also found in blood.

Uncontrolled infection, other autoimmune disease, pregnancy or lactation disqualified patients from enrolment. The PBMCs were taken from around 10 ml of fresh peripheral blood. The V end was cut by 1 base, the J end by 0 bases, with 10 bases between. Germline lookup yields CDR1 LNHDA and CDR2 SQIVND (reference sequence). This CDR3 spans 15 amino acids. As to this clonotype: Its specificity is unknown.

The sequenced sample consisted of blood. The clonotype originates from a young man with Graves' hyperthyroidism that later progressed to Graves' ophthalmopathy. This chain connects TRBV19 to TRBJ2-7; no clear D. CDR3 DNA: TGTGCCAGTAGTATAGGGGCGGCCAGCTCCTACGAGCAGTACTTC. Translation: CASSIGAASSYEQYF.